This T cell receptor (beta chain) was identified in a study of T cell responses to AZD1222 COVID-19 vaccine. Study outcomes and limitations: Baseline seropositivity characterized only a handful of AZD1222 recipients. Females outnumbered males among donors, who were mostly white British; clonal diversity was possibly underestimated. Rises in breadth and depth of Spike-specific TCRs came after two AZD1222 doses.

This clone was seen only once. Its antigen is as yet unknown. Looked up from germline, CDR1 is SEHNR and CDR2 is FQNEAQ (reference sequence). This CDR3 region has 14 residues. The V segment lost 5 bases and the J segment 7 bases; nucleotides outside the gene matches: 3. Only in-frame clones appear in the TCRdb table, and some are missing; sequencing was by immunoSEQ multiplex PCR. The repertoire holds around 150,000 clones, with approximately 90% as singletons. The sequence was obtained from an adult who received the AZD1222 COVID-19 vaccine. The chain uses TRBV7-9 and TRBJ1-6; 9 nucleotides line up with TRBD1. Sequencing used peripheral blood, obtained 28 days after the second AZD1222 dose. CDR3 residues: CASSQGQGNSPLHF. CDR3 DNA sequence: TGTGCCAGCAGCCAGGGACAGGGAAATTCACCCCTCCACTTT.